The sequence of this TCR beta chain was determined in a study of response to subunit inactivated influenza vaccine. TCRdb reprocessed the RT-PCR reads with MiXCR, giving one entry per CDR3 protein. The sample shows around 470,000 distinct CDR3 sequences, approximately 7.2% of them seen only once. V shed 1 base, J shed 4 bases, and the junction held 6 bases outside the gene matches. This CDR3 contains 16 residues. Per the germline V gene, CDR1 is SSHAT and CDR2 is FNYEAQ (reference sequence). This clonotype came up many times. The sequencing here drew on PBMCs from blood, taken about 23 months after vaccination. This sequence originates from a man in his fifties or sixties who received an inactivated influenza vaccine. The chain links TRBV7-7 to TRBJ2-5, with 10 bases fitting TRBD2. The CDR3 loop is CASSLVSSGSSETQYF. DNA for the CDR3: TGTGCCAGCAGCTTAGTTTCTAGCGGGAGTTCAGAGACCCAGTACTTC. Complete variable domain (other parts from reference TRBV7-7 and TRBJ2-5): GAGVSQSPRYKVTKRGQDVTLRCDPISSHATLYWYQQALGQGPEFLTYFNYEAQPDKSGLPSDRFSAERPEGSISTLTIQRTEQRDSAMYRCASSLVSSGSSETQYFGPGTRLLVL.